The source of this T cell receptor (beta chain) is a study of cytomegalovirus exposure and HLA in healthy donors. Study in general: It was reported in a later analysis that the 120 validation repertoires used the same platform as the 550 to 850 first-cohort repertoires. General study findings and limits: Investigators reported 150 to 200 TCR beta chains as tied to cytomegalovirus. In vitro experiments confirmed that a few CMV-associated chains were specific for CMV antigens. Reported performance of the classifier showed diagnosis of cytomegalovirus status with high specificity and sensitivity.

Assay: immunoSEQ multiplex PCR; the TCRdb copy retains only in-frame clones and omits some. The repertoire holds around 300,000 clones, with roughly 87% as singletons. CDR1 MGHDK and CDR2 SYGVNS come from the germline V gene. This CDR3 region has 15 residues. V shed 9 bases and J 6 bases; nucleotides not matched to a gene: 13. Note on this clone: What it binds is unknown.

The sample taken for sequencing was PBMCs. The chain recombines TRBV25-1 with TRBJ1-4; 7 nucleotides agree with TRBD1. This TCR was recovered from a man aged 25 to 40 in good health and CMV-seronegative. The CDR3 here is CASEQGLAGDEKLFF. In nucleotides, the CDR3 is TGTGCCAGTGAACAGGGGCTCGCCGGGGATGAAAAACTGTTTTTT.